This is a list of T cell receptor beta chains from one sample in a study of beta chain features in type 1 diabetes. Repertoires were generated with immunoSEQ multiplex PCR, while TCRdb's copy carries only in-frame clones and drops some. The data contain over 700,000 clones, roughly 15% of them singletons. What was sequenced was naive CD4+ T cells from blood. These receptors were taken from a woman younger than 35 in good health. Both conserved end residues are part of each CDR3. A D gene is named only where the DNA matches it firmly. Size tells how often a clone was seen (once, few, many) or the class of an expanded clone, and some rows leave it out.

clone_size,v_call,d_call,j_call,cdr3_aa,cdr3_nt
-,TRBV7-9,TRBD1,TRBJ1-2,CASSLAVTGVNYGYTF,TGTGCCAGCAGCTTAGCCGTGACAGGGGTAAACTATGGCTACACCTTC
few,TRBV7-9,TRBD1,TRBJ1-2,CASSESADRGYGYTF,TGTGCCAGCAGCGAGAGCGCCGACAGGGGCTATGGCTACACCTTC
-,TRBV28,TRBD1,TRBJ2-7,CASSFRQGIGNEQYF,TGTGCCAGCAGTTTCCGACAGGGCATCGGGAACGAGCAGTACTTC
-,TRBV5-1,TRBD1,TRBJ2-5,CASRTGALQETQYF,TGCGCCAGCAGGACAGGGGCCCTACAAGAGACCCAGTACTTC
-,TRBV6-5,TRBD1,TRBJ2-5,CASSYGTGGGQTQYF,TGTGCCAGCAGTTACGGGACAGGGGGCGGACAGACCCAGTACTTC
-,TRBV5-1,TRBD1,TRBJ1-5,CASSSGQPNQPQHF,TGCGCCAGCAGCTCGGGACAGCCTAATCAGCCCCAGCATTTT
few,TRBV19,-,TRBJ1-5,CASSAGTLGKPQHF,TGTGCCAGCAGTGCAGGGACCCTGGGCAAGCCCCAGCATTTT
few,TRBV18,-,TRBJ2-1,CASSPREPAYNEQFF,TGTGCCAGCTCACCACGGGAGCCGGCCTACAATGAGCAGTTCTTC
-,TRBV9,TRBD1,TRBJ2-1,CASSPRNRGPYNEQFF,TGTGCCAGCAGCCCGCGGAACAGGGGCCCCTACAATGAGCAGTTCTTC
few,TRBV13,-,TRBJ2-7,CASSLRERHGEQYF,TGTGCCAGCAGCTTAAGAGAGCGGCACGGCGAGCAGTACTTC
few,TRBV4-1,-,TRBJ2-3,CASSQVLPVARHGTDTQYF,TGCGCCAGCAGCCAAGTGTTGCCTGTTGCACGACATGGCACAGATACGCAGTATTTT
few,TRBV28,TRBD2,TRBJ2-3,CASSFRASGGALDTQYF,TGTGCCAGCAGTTTTCGGGCTAGCGGGGGGGCGCTCGATACGCAGTATTTT
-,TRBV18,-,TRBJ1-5,CASSRGESNQPQHF,TGTGCCAGCTCACGGGGGGAGAGCAATCAGCCCCAGCATTTT
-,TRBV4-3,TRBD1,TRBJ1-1,CASSQEAWDRQNEAFF,TGCGCCAGCAGCCAAGAGGCGTGGGACAGGCAGAATGAAGCTTTCTTT
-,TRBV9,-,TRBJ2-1,CASSVDGNSYNEQFF,TGTGCCAGCAGCGTAGACGGAAACTCCTACAATGAGCAGTTCTTC
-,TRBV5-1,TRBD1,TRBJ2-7,CASSFGTGDEQYF,TGCGCCAGCAGCTTCGGGACAGGGGATGAGCAGTACTTC
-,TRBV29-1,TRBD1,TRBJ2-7,CSVASRRGGTYEQYF,TGCAGCGTTGCCTCCCGACGAGGGGGCACCTACGAGCAGTACTTC
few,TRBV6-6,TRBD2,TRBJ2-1,CASRTSSSGSSSEQFF,TGTGCCAGCAGAACGTCGTCTAGCGGGAGTTCTAGTGAGCAGTTCTTC
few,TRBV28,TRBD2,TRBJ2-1,CASRPTLAGGHNEQFF,TGTGCCAGCAGACCCACACTAGCGGGAGGGCACAATGAGCAGTTCTTC
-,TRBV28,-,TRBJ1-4,CASSLGGRDEKLFF,TGTGCCAGCAGTTTAGGTGGACGAGATGAAAAACTGTTTTTT
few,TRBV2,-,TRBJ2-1,CASSTGGVDNNEQFF,TGTGCCAGCAGTACAGGGGGGGTCGACAACAATGAGCAGTTCTTC
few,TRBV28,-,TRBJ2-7,CASSSPGSSYEQYF,TGTGCCAGCAGTTCTCCAGGGAGCTCCTACGAGCAGTACTTC
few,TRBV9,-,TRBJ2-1,CASSVGNRDEQFF,TGTGCCAGCAGCGTAGGAAATCGGGATGAGCAGTTCTTC
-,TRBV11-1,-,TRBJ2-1,CASSSSKVQFF,TGTGCCAGCAGCTCGTCTAAGGTCCAGTTCTTC
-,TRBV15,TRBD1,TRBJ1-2,CATSVGTGGGYGYTF,TGTGCCACCAGCGTAGGGACAGGTGGAGGTTATGGCTACACCTTC
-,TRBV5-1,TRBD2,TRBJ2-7,CASSLGASGRMRADEQYF,TGCGCCAGCAGCTTGGGGGCTAGCGGGAGGATGAGAGCTGACGAGCAGTACTTC
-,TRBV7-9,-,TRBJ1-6,CASSLLDSPLHF,TGTGCCAGCAGCTTATTGGATTCACCCCTCCACTTT
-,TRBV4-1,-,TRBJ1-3,CASSQDRGTGNTIYF,TGCGCCAGCAGCCAAGACAGGGGAACTGGAAACACCATATATTTT
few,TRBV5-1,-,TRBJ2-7,CASSLSLGDEQYF,TGCGCCAGCAGCTTAAGCCTAGGGGACGAGCAGTACTTC
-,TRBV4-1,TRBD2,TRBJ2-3,CASSRLAGLTDTQYF,TGCGCCAGCAGCCGACTAGCGGGACTCACAGATACGCAGTATTTT
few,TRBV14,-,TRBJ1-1,CASSYQGHTEAFF,TGTGCCAGCAGCTACCAGGGTCACACTGAAGCTTTCTTT
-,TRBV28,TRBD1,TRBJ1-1,CASTSGGKSTEAFF,TGTGCCAGCACCTCAGGGGGCAAGAGCACTGAAGCTTTCTTT
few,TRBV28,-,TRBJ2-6,CASTPTPLSSGANVLTF,TGTGCCAGCACCCCAACCCCCCTAAGCTCTGGGGCCAACGTCCTGACTTTC
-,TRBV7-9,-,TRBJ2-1,CASSSWGDSYNEQFF,TGTGCCAGCAGCTCGTGGGGGGACTCCTACAATGAGCAGTTCTTC
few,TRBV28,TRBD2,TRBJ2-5,CASGSGVAHQETQYF,TGTGCCAGCGGAAGCGGGGTAGCGCATCAAGAGACCCAGTACTTC
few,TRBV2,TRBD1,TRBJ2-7,CASRDRGSEQYF,TGTGCCAGCCGGGACAGGGGGTCCGAGCAGTACTTC
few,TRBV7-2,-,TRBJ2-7,CASSFKGGFVIHEQYF,TGTGCCAGCAGCTTTAAGGGGGGATTCGTTATCCACGAGCAGTACTTC
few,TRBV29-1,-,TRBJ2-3,CSYRDHTSTDTQYF,TGCAGCTACCGGGACCATACTAGCACAGATACGCAGTATTTT
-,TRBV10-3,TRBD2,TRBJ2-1,CAILANSGSSYNEQFF,TGTGCCATCCTGGCTAATAGCGGGAGTTCCTACAATGAGCAGTTCTTC
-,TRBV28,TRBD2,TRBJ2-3,CASSYPSGSGTDTQYF,TGTGCCAGCAGTTACCCTAGCGGGAGTGGCACAGATACGCAGTATTTT
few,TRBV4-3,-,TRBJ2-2,CASPGLHTGELFF,TGCGCCAGCCCGGGACTTCACACCGGGGAGCTGTTTTTT
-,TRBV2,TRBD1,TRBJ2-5,CASRADRGPKTQYF,TGTGCCAGCAGGGCGGACAGGGGGCCGAAGACCCAGTACTTC
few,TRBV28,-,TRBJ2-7,CASSFSGRNYEQYF,TGTGCCAGCAGTTTCTCAGGGAGGAACTACGAGCAGTACTTC
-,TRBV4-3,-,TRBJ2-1,CASSQDPPGSSYNEQFF,TGCGCCAGCAGCCAAGATCCCCCTGGGAGCTCCTACAATGAGCAGTTCTTC
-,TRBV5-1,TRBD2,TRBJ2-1,CASSLYVSGAGGTYNEQFF,TGCGCCAGCAGCTTGTATGTTTCCGGGGCGGGAGGAACCTACAATGAGCAGTTCTTC
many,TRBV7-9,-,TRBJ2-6,CASSLPPAGANVLTF,TGTGCCAGCAGCTTACCCCCTGCTGGGGCCAACGTCCTGACTTTC
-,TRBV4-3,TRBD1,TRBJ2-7,CASSHYYGTGTSYEQYF,TGCGCCAGCAGCCATTACTATGGGACAGGAACCTCCTACGAGCAGTACTTC
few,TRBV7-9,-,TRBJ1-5,CASSSEVQPQHF,TGTGCCAGCAGCTCAGAAGTTCAGCCCCAGCATTTT
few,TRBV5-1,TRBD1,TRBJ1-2,CASRSGTGGVYSGYGYTF,TGCGCCAGCAGGTCCGGGACAGGGGGCGTTTATTCTGGCTATGGCTACACCTTC
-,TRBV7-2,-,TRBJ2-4,CASSLVQGNIQYF,TGTGCCAGCAGCTTAGTTCAGGGGAACATTCAGTACTTC
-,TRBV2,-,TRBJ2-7,CASEAIKREQYF,TGTGCCAGCGAAGCCATCAAGCGCGAGCAGTACTTC
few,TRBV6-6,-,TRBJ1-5,CASSYTDRLNQPQHF,TGTGCCAGCAGTTACACCGACAGGCTGAATCAGCCCCAGCATTTT
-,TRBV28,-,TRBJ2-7,CASRERFSSYEQYF,TGTGCCAGCAGGGAGAGATTTAGCTCCTACGAGCAGTACTTC
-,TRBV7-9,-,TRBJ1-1,CASSPIGKNTEAFF,TGTGCCAGCAGCCCGATTGGGAAGAACACTGAAGCTTTCTTT
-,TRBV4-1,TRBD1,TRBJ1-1,CASSQDQGAGNTEAFF,TGCGCCAGCAGCCAAGATCAGGGGGCTGGGAACACTGAAGCTTTCTTT
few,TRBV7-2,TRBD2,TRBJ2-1,CASMRTSGRGLNEQFF,TGTGCCAGCATGAGGACTAGCGGGAGGGGCTTGAATGAGCAGTTCTTC
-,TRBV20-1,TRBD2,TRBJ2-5,CSAGEGKTQYF,TGCAGTGCCGGGGAGGGAAAGACCCAGTACTTC
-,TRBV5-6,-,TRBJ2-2,CASSPHGGNTGELFF,TGTGCCAGCAGCCCCCACGGAGGGAACACCGGGGAGCTGTTTTTT
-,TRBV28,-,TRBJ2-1,CASSLGGASANEQFF,TGTGCCAGCAGTTTAGGGGGTGCCTCGGCCAATGAGCAGTTCTTC